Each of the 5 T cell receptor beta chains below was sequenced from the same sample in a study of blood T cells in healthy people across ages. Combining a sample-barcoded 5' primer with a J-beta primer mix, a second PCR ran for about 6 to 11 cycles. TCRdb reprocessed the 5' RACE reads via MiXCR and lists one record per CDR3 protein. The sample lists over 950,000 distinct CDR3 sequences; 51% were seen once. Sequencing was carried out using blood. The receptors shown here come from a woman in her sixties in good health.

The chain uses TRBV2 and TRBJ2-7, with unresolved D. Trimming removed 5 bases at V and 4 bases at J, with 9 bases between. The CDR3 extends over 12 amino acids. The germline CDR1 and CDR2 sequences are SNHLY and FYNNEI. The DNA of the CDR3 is TGTGCCAGCAGTAATGGTAGATACGAGCAGTACTTC. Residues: CASSNGRYEQYF.

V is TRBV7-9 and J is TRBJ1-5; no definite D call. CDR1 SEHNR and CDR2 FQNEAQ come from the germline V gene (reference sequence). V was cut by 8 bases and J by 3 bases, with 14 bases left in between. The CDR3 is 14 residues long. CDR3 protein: CASAKNGLNQPQHF. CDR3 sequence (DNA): TGTGCCAGCGCTAAGAACGGACTCAATCAGCCCCAGCATTTT. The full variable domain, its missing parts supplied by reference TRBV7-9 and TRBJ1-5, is DTGVSQNPRHKITKRGQNVTFRCDPISEHNRLYWYRQTLGQGPEFLTYFQNEAQLEKSRLLSDRFSAERPKGSFSTLEIQRTEQGDSAMYLCASAKNGLNQPQHFGDGTRLSIL.

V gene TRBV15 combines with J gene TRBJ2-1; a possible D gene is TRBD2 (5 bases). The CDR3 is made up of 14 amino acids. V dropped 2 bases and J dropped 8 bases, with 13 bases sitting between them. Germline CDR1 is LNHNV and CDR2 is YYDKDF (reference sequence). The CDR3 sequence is CATSRPGSLDEQFF. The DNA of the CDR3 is TGTGCCACCAGCAGACCGGGGAGTCTGGATGAGCAGTTCTTC.

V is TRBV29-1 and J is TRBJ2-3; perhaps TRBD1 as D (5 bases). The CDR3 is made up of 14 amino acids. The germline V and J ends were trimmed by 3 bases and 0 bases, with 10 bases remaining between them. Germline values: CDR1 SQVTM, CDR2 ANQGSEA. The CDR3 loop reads CSVDLDISTDTQYF. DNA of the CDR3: TGCAGCGTTGATTTGGACATCAGCACAGATACGCAGTATTTT.

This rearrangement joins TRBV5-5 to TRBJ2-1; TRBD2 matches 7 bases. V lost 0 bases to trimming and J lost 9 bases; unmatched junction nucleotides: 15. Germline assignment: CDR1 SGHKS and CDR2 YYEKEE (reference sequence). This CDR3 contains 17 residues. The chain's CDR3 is CASSLVPSGPLGSEQFF. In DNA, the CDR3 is TGTGCCAGCAGCTTGGTTCCTAGCGGCCCGCTTGGGAGTGAGCAGTTCTTC.